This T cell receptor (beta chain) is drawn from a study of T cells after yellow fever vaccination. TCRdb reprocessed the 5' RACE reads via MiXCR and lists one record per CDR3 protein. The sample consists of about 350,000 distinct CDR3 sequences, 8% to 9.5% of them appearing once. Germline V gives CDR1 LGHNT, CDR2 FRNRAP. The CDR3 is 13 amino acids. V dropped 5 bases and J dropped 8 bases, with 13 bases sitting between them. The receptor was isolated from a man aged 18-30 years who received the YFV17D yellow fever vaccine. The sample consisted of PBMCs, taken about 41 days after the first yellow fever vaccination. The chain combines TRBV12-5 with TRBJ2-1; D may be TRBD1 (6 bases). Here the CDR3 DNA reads TGTGCTAGTGGTCATGGACCAGGGGATGAGCAGTTCTTC. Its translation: CASGHGPGDEQFF. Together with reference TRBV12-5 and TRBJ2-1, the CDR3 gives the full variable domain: DARVTQTPRHKVTEMGQEVTMRCQPILGHNTVFWYRQTMMQGLELLAYFRNRAPLDDSGMPKDRFSAEMPDATLATLKIQPSEPRDSAVYFCASGHGPGDEQFFGPGTRLTVL.